This TCR beta chain was retrieved from a study of control samples from healthy donors and cancer patients. The junction had 8 bases not matched to a gene; V was cut back by 5 bases and J by 1 base. Germline CDR1 reads SGHTA; CDR2 reads FQGNSA. The CDR3 is 17 residues long. TCRdb keeps only in-frame clones here, not all; method: immunoSEQ multiplex PCR. Of about 94,000 clones detected, over 75% appear once; the ten largest clones hold over 3%. Sequencing was done on a sample of blood. This clonotype was sampled from a woman between 18 and 30 years old in good health. The V call is TRBV7-2, the J call TRBJ2-5; 12 bases fit TRBD2. The DNA of the CDR3 is TGTGCCAGCAGCACACAATTGACTAGCGGGGGCCAAGAGACCCAGTACTTC. It encodes CASSTQLTSGGQETQYF.